This T cell receptor (beta chain) appears in the sequencing data of a study of blood T cell repertoires in COVID-19. The wider study: Material from acute and convalescent COVID-19 was sourced from the United States, Italy and Spain. Sources were T cells, B-cell-depleted T cells, or PBMCs; the material itself was cDNA or gDNA.

Ages ranged from roughly 18 to 100 years, with residence in 24 US areas. Grouping used clinical history reported by participants in a survey and questionnaire. Assay used: immunoSEQ multiplex PCR; TCRdb lists only in-frame clones, some missing. The repertoire consists of about 180,000 clones, with roughly three quarters occurring once and the leading ten covering approximately 14%. The CDR3 totals 13 residues. From germline, CDR1 is MNHEY and CDR2 SMNVEV (reference sequence). Losses at the gene ends were 7 bases for V and 8 bases for J; bases not matched to a gene: 5. Sequenced: PBMCs or T cells enriched from blood (not recorded which). The rearrangement links TRBV27 to TRBJ1-4, with 9 bases identical to TRBD1. The source is a man aged 55 to 70 who had been exposed to COVID-19. The CDR3: CASKRQGVEKLFF. The CDR3 DNA sequence: TGTGCCAGCAAGAGACAGGGGGTAGAAAAACTGTTTTTT. The whole variable domain, filled in from reference TRBV27 and TRBJ1-4, reads EAQVTQNPRYLITVTGKKLTVTCSQNMNHEYMSWYRQDPGLGLRQIYYSMNVEVTDKGDVPEGYKVSRKEKRNFPLILESPSPNQTSLYFCASKRQGVEKLFFGSGTQLSVL.